A selection of T cell receptor beta chains follows, all from one sample in a study of CD8+ T cells in alopecia areata. Generated by immunoSEQ multiplex PCR, the TCRdb table keeps only in-frame clones and is missing some. The sample includes 200,000 to 250,000 clones, approximately 61% of them seen just once. The sample here was CD4+ T cells sorted from blood, taken at week 0. The receptors shown here come from a human donor with alopecia areata. Both conserved end residues are part of each CDR3. Each record gives: clone size, D gene, V gene, J gene, CDR3 DNA, CDR3 protein. The D gene is left open where the match is weak. Clone sizes are given selectively: once, few, many, or a class where the clone is expanded.

>.|.|TRBV5-6|TRBJ1-1
TGTGCCAGCAGCTTGCTAAGACTGAACACTGAAGCTTTCTTT
CASSLLRLNTEAFF
>.|TRBD2|TRBV29-1|TRBJ2-1
TGCAGCGTTGAAGGCCCAGGAGCGGGGGGGCTCTACAATGAGCAGTTCTTC
CSVEGPGAGGLYNEQFF
>once|.|TRBV30|TRBJ2-7
TGTGCCTACCGAATAGGGGGTCTCTACGAGCAGTACTTC
CAYRIGGLYEQYF
>.|.|TRBV25-1|TRBJ1-5
TGTGCCAGCAGTTCAGGGGCACATCAGCCCCAGCATTTT
CASSSGAHQPQHF
>.|.|TRBV5-6|TRBJ2-7
TGTGCCAGCAGCCCCCAATTAGGGGGAGGCTACGAGCAGTACTTC
CASSPQLGGGYEQYF
>.|.|TRBV29-1|TRBJ2-4
TGCAGCGTTGATGCTGGGGAGGACATTCAGTACTTC
CSVDAGEDIQYF
>.|.|TRBV30|TRBJ1-6
TGTGCCTGGAGGTTGACGGTCTCCTTCGACCCCCTCCACTTT
CAWRLTVSFDPLHF
>.|.|TRBV30|TRBJ2-3
TGTGCCTGGCGGGACCGGGGGGCGGCAGATACGCAGTATTTT
CAWRDRGAADTQYF
>.|.|TRBV7-9|TRBJ1-2
TGTGCCAGCAGCTTTCGAGCGGATGGCTACACCTTC
CASSFRADGYTF
>.|.|TRBV2|TRBJ1-4
TGTGCCAGCAGCGCCACAGGGACGGGTGAAAAACTGTTTTTT
CASSATGTGEKLFF
>.|.|TRBV30|TRBJ2-5
TGTGCCTGGGGGACGGGCATTTGGGAGACCCAGTACTTC
CAWGTGIWETQYF
>.|TRBD2|TRBV6-5|TRBJ2-3
TGTGCCAGCAGTTCCGAGCGGGGGCCTAGCACAGATACGCAGTATTTT
CASSSERGPSTDTQYF
>.|TRBD2|TRBV29-1|TRBJ2-1
TGCAGCGTTGAAGAGACTAGCGGGGCCTACAATGAGCAGTTCTTC
CSVEETSGAYNEQFF
>.|.|TRBV5-1|TRBJ2-7
TGCGCCAGCAGCTTGGCCTCGGACCGACCCTACGAGCAGTACTTC
CASSLASDRPYEQYF
>few|.|TRBV2|TRBJ2-7
TGTGCCAGCAGTGATAGTCGCCAGGGGACTCGCGACGAGCAGTACTTC
CASSDSRQGTRDEQYF
>.|.|TRBV2|TRBJ2-7
TGTGCCAGCAGTGGGATCTCCTACGAGCAGTACTTC
CASSGISYEQYF
>few|.|TRBV14|TRBJ1-6
TGTGCCAGCAGCCAAGATTACAGCTCCTATAATTCACCCCTCCACTTT
CASSQDYSSYNSPLHF
>.|.|TRBV4-1|TRBJ1-2
TGCGCCAGCAGCTCCCCGTCGGGGGGGATCTATGGCTACACCTTC
CASSSPSGGIYGYTF
>.|.|TRBV30|TRBJ2-4
TGTGCCTGGAGTGTACGGGCAGTACTAGCCAAAAACATTCAGTACTTC
CAWSVRAVLAKNIQYF
>.|.|TRBV30|TRBJ1-2
TGTGCCTGGAGAACAGGCTATGGCTACACCTTC
CAWRTGYGYTF
>few|.|TRBV7-9|TRBJ2-7
TGTGCCAGCAGCTTAGTAGGTGGATACGAGCAGTACTTC
CASSLVGGYEQYF
>medium-sized|.|TRBV7-9|TRBJ2-7
TGTGCCAGCAGCTTAGGTTACAGGTCCGTCTACGAGCAGTACTTC
CASSLGYRSVYEQYF
>.|.|TRBV30|TRBJ1-1
TGTGCCTGGAGTAGGGACGACACTGAAGCTTTCTTT
CAWSRDDTEAFF